The 4 T cell receptor beta chains given below trace back to one sample, sequenced in a study of shared clonotypes between healthy human individuals. Measured with immunoSEQ multiplex PCR; TCRdb has only the in-frame clones, and not every one. The table lists hundreds of thousands of clones, around 72% of them singletons, with approximately 1.8% in the top ten. Source material: memory CD4+ T cells sorted from blood. Sample subset: CD45RA-negative fraction. These receptors all stem from a young woman in good health.

V and J are TRBV2 and TRBJ2-5; TRBD2 matches at 10 bases. The DNA matches TRBJ2-7 better at its end, which makes the J call doubtful. The germline gives CDR1 SNHLY, CDR2 FYNNEI. The CDR3 contains 14 residues. As DNA, the CDR3 is TGTGCCAGCAAGGCGGGACTAGCGCTCTACGAGCAGTACTTC. Its translation is CASKAGLALYEQYF.

This clone was detected once. The rearrangement links TRBV5-1 to TRBJ2-7; 9 positions agree with TRBD1. Losses at the gene ends were 0 bases for V and 5 bases for J; bases not matched to a gene: 9. Germline lookup yields CDR1 SGHRS and CDR2 YFSETQ. The CDR3 length is 16 residues. DNA for the CDR3: TGCGCCAGCAGCTTGGGAGGGGACAGGGTCCAAGACGAGCAGTACTTC. It is translated as CASSLGGDRVQDEQYF.

The chain links TRBV18 to TRBJ2-2; 11 positions agree with TRBD1. The CDR3 consists of 15 residues. The V and J ends lost 3 bases and 9 bases, in that order; junction bases with no gene match: 6. The V gene's germline CDR1 is KGHSH and CDR2 LQKENI. This CDR3 reads CASSPGQGVDRELFF. The CDR3 coding sequence is TGTGCCAGCTCACCGGGACAGGGGGTCGACCGGGAGCTGTTTTTT.

V gene TRBV7-9 combines with J gene TRBJ2-5, with D hard to call. Trimming removed 4 bases at V and 3 bases at J, with 12 bases between. The CDR3 has 14 amino acids. The germline V gene encodes CDR1 SEHNR and CDR2 FQNEAQ (reference sequence). CDR3 in DNA: TGTGCCAGCAGCTCCCCCGCCGGTGAAGAGACCCAGTACTTC. Translated: CASSSPAGEETQYF.